The present TCR beta chain was sequenced within a study of OX40 agonist ivuxolimab in advanced cancers. Across the study: All patients had ivuxolimab intravenously every 2 weeks at 0.01 to 10 mg/kg. People in dose escalation had one of these cancers: hepatocellular carcinoma, melanoma, renal cell or head and neck cancer. Subjects had a mean age of roughly 60 years, with a range of roughly 20 to 79; around 80% were male. Therapy given before enrollment (anti-PD-1, anti-PD-L1 or anti-CTLA-4) was allowed, and around 40% had some.

Trimming removed 0 bases from V and 2 bases from J, with 8 bases in between. Germline V lookup: CDR1 SGHRS, CDR2 YFSETQ. There are 15 residues in the CDR3. Data came from immunoSEQ multiplex PCR; TCRdb stores just in-frame clones and leaves some out. The table includes roughly 62,000 clones, 84% detected once. The sequencing here drew on CD4+ or CD8+ T cells sorted from blood, taken in a trial of the OX40 agonist ivuxolimab. The source is an adult with an advanced solid tumor such as melanoma, head and neck, liver or kidney cancer. The J gene is TRBJ1-4, the V gene TRBV5-1; D call uncertain. CDR3 region: CASSLAGGTNEKLFF. The CDR3 nucleotides are TGCGCCAGCAGCTTGGCCGGAGGGACTAATGAAAAACTGTTTTTT.